These 19 T cell receptor beta chains were all obtained from the same sample, sequenced in a study of cytomegalovirus exposure and HLA in healthy donors. 13 Jbeta primers and 60 Vbeta primers were used for the PCR. TCRdb's table, derived via immunoSEQ multiplex PCR, lists solely in-frame clones and lacks some. The sample holds under 250,000 clones, around 81% seen once. The sequencing sample was made of PBMCs. These receptors were collected from a woman between 55 and 75 years old in good health and CMV-seropositive.

J is TRBJ2-3 and V is TRBV27; the D gene is possibly TRBD1 (6 bases). The CDR3 length is 15 residues. The germline V gene encodes CDR1 MNHEY and CDR2 SMNVEV (reference sequence). V was trimmed by 6 bases and J by 2 bases, leaving 15 bases between them. The CDR3 spells CASRERQATTDTQYF. The CDR3 region has the DNA TGTGCCAGCAGAGAACGACAGGCCACCACAGATACGCAGTATTTT.

The gene calls are TRBV19 and TRBJ1-4; 7 nucleotides match TRBD1. The CDR3 is 15 residues long. Looked up from germline, CDR1 is LNHDA and CDR2 is SQIVND (reference sequence). With V trimmed by 5 bases and J by 5 bases, 8 bases remained unmatched. The CDR3 DNA reads TGTGCCAGTAGTCCCCGCAGGGGGACGAATGAAAAACTGTTTTTT. It encodes CASSPRRGTNEKLFF. The variable domain in full, completed from reference TRBV19 and TRBJ1-4, reads DGGITQSPKYLFRKEGQNVTLSCEQNLNHDAMYWYRQDPGQGLRLIYYSQIVNDFQKGDIAEGYSVSREKKESFPLTVTSAQKNPTAFYLCASSPRRGTNEKLFFGSGTQLSVL.

The CDR3 sequence is CAISGGDGKGLAEPYEQYF. CDR3 DNA sequence: TGTGCCATCAGTGGGGGGGACGGAAAAGGACTAGCTGAACCCTACGAGCAGTACTTC. The rearrangement uses TRBV10-3 and TRBJ2-7; 8 nucleotides align to TRBD2. In germline, CDR1 is ENHRY, CDR2 SYGVKD. The CDR3 spans 19 residues. The V segment lost 4 bases and the J segment 2 bases; nucleotides outside the gene matches: 19.

This clone was detected a few times. The J gene is TRBJ2-6, the V gene TRBV5-4; no reliable D call. CDR3 length: 16 amino acids. Germline CDR1 and CDR2: SGHNT and YYREEE (reference sequence). Trimming cost V 0 bases and J 0 bases, with 7 bases left between them. CDR3 protein: CASSLGHNSGANVLTF. In DNA form, the CDR3 reads TGTGCCAGCAGCTTGGGACATAACTCTGGGGCCAACGTCCTGACTTTC.

V is TRBV5-4 and J is TRBJ1-2; D might be TRBD1 (6 bases). Germline V lookup: CDR1 SGHNT, CDR2 YYREEE (reference sequence). The germline V and J ends were trimmed by 9 bases and 3 bases, with 18 bases remaining between them. CDR3 length equals 14 residues. As DNA, the CDR3 is TGTGCCACCAAATTGCCACGGACAGACTATGGCTACACCTTC. It translates to CATKLPRTDYGYTF.

The J gene is TRBJ2-5, the V gene TRBV11-2; tentative D call: TRBD1 (6 bases). The CDR3 is made up of 15 amino acids. V lost 1 base to trimming and J lost 4 bases, with 13 bases between them. Germline CDR1 reads SGHAT; CDR2 reads FQNNGV. CDR3 sequence: CASSLATGNRETQYF. The CDR3, as DNA: TGTGCCAGCAGCTTAGCCACAGGGAATAGAGAGACCCAGTACTTC.

V usage is TRBV4-2 and J usage is TRBJ1-2, with TRBD1 matching 7 bases. Germline V CDR1 and CDR2: LGHNA, YNFKEQ. V lost 0 bases and J lost 5; bases outside the gene matches: 6. CDR3 length equals 15 residues. CDR3 in DNA: TGTGCCAGCAGCCAAGATTGGCAGGGGGTATATGGCTACACCTTC. Translating it yields CASSQDWQGVYGYTF.

This sequence joins TRBV5-1 and TRBJ2-2; D gene uncertain. The CDR3 has 15 residues. V was cut by 0 bases and J by 0 bases, with 6 bases left in between. The germline V gene encodes CDR1 SGHRS and CDR2 YFSETQ. The CDR3 DNA follows: TGCGCCAGCAGCTTGGACAGACCGAACACCGGGGAGCTGTTTTTT. It codes for CASSLDRPNTGELFF.

This sequence joins TRBV5-1 and TRBJ1-1, with TRBD1 matching over 7 bases. J lost 3 bases, V lost 4 bases, and 3 bases had no gene match. This CDR3 region has 13 residues. CDR1 and CDR2 (germline): SGHRS, YFSETQ. As DNA, the CDR3 is TGCGCCAGCAGCCACCAGGGGGACACTGAAGCTTTCTTT. It yields the protein CASSHQGDTEAFF.

This clone occurred once. The rearrangement joins TRBV7-8 to TRBJ2-7; D is undetermined. V lost 4 bases, J lost 2 bases, and 18 bases lay in between. The CDR3 totals 16 residues. CDR1 and CDR2 from the germline V gene are SGHVS and FQNEAQ. This CDR3 reads CASSSPRKPNAYEQYF. CDR3 DNA sequence: TGTGCCAGCAGCTCCCCGAGGAAGCCGAACGCCTACGAGCAGTACTTC.

The chain combines TRBV6-6 with TRBJ1-2; no firm D call. CDR3 size: 13 residues. V was clipped by 5 bases and J by 4 bases, with 11 bases between them. Germline CDR1 and CDR2: MNHNY and SVGAGI (reference sequence). CDR3 amino acids: CASSPTAPYGYTF. DNA of the CDR3: TGTGCCAGCAGTCCTACCGCGCCCTATGGCTACACCTTC.

This clone has more than one count but fewer than ten. This chain links TRBV6-6 with TRBJ2-5; 7 bases fit TRBD2. Matching the DNA end better, TRBJ2-7 makes the J call doubtful. This CDR3 comprises 16 residues. Germline CDR1 is MNHNY and CDR2 is SVGAGI (reference sequence). The DNA for the CDR3 is TGTGCCAGCAGTTACTCGAGGCTAGCGGTTTCCTACGAGCAGTACTTC. Translated, it gives CASSYSRLAVSYEQYF.

Concerning this clone itself: The same CDR3 arises from other DNA sequences in this sample as well. The chain recombines TRBV20-1 with TRBJ1-2, with D uncertain. This CDR3 region has 11 residues. The V end was cut by 2 bases, the J end by 2 bases, with 3 bases between. The V gene's germline CDR1 is DFQATT and CDR2 SNEGSKA (reference sequence). The CDR3 here is CSARQNYGYTF. The CDR3 coding sequence is TGCAGTGCTAGACAGAACTATGGCTACACCTTC.

V and J are TRBV19 and TRBJ1-1; D is undetermined. Germline-derived CDR1 and CDR2 are LNHDA and SQIVND (reference sequence). There are 13 residues in the CDR3. Trimming removed 3 bases at V and 9 bases at J, with 14 bases between. CDR3 region: CASSMAGERKAFF. The DNA for the CDR3 is TGTGCCAGTAGTATGGCCGGGGAGAGGAAAGCTTTCTTT. Looking up the rest from reference TRBV19 and TRBJ1-1 gives the full variable domain: DGGITQSPKYLFRKEGQNVTLSCEQNLNHDAMYWYRQDPGQGLRLIYYSQIVNDFQKGDIAEGYSVSREKKESFPLTVTSAQKNPTAFYLCASSMAGERKAFFGQGTRLTVV.

This chain uses TRBV13 with TRBJ2-7, with a tentative D call TRBD2 (6 bases). The CDR3 is 16 amino acids. Trimming took 5 bases from V and 4 from J, leaving 21 bases between them. The germline V gene encodes CDR1 PRHDT and CDR2 FYEKMQ (reference sequence). CDR3 amino acids: CASSPPLQGGIYEQYF. The CDR3, as DNA: TGTGCCAGCAGCCCCCCCCTTCAGGGCGGGATATACGAGCAGTACTTC.

The chain combines TRBV19 with TRBJ1-4; D ambiguous. The germline gives CDR1 LNHDA, CDR2 SQIVND (reference sequence). Trimming shortened V by 6 bases and J by 0 bases, and 8 bases separated the two germline ends. The length of the CDR3 is 14 residues. CDR3 sequence (DNA): TGTGCCAGTAGGACTCTTGCAACTAATGAAAAACTGTTTTTT. It yields the protein CASRTLATNEKLFF.

The chain links TRBV2 to TRBJ1-2; perhaps TRBD1 as D (6 bases). CDR3 length: 12 residues. CDR1 SNHLY and CDR2 FYNNEI come from the germline V gene. The V end lost 6 bases, the J end lost 3 bases, and 8 bases lay between the germline ends. The CDR3 loop reads CASRGHHYGYTF. The CDR3 coding sequence is TGTGCCAGCAGGGGACACCACTATGGCTACACCTTC.

This clone showed up just a few times. The J gene is TRBJ2-7, the V gene TRBV9; possibly TRBD1 for D (5 bases). V dropped 2 bases and J dropped 2 bases, with 11 bases sitting between them. Germline V gene sequence: CDR1 SGDLS, CDR2 YYNGEE. This CDR3 spans 14 amino acids. CDR3 nucleotides: TGTGCCAGCAGCGTTTTGGACATACCCTACGAGCAGTACTTC. Residues: CASSVLDIPYEQYF.

V and J are TRBV5-1 and TRBJ1-1; maybe TRBD1 (5 bases). The germline CDR1 and CDR2 sequences are SGHRS and YFSETQ. Trimming took off 4 bases at V and 2 bases at J, with 9 bases between the two ends. The CDR3 runs to 13 residues. The CDR3 bases are TGCGCCAGCAGCGACAGCCTCAACACTGAAGCTTTCTTT. Its translation: CASSDSLNTEAFF.